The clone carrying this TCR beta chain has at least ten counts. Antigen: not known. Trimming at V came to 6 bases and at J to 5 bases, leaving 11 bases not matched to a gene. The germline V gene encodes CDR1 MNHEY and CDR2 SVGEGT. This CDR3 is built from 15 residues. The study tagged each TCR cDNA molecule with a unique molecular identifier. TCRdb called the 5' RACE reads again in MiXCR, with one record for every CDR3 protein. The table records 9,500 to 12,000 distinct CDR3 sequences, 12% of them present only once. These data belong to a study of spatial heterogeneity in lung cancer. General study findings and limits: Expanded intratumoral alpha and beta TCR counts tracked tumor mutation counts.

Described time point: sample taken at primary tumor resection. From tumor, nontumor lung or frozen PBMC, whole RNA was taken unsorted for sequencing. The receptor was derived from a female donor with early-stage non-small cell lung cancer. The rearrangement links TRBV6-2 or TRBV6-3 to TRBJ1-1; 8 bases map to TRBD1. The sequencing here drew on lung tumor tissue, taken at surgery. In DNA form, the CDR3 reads TGTGCCAGCAGCTCGAGGCAGGGGGCAGGGACTGAAGCTTTCTTT. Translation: CASSSRQGAGTEAFF.